This paragraph reports one T cell receptor (beta chain). The sample belongs to a study of T-cell reconstitution after alpha-beta-depleted transplantation in children. The V gene's germline CDR1 is DFQATT and CDR2 SNEGSKA (reference sequence). The V end lost 6 bases, the J end lost 2 bases, and 8 bases lay between the germline ends. CDR3 size: 12 residues. Unique molecular identifiers were incorporated when the TCRbeta library was constructed. TCRdb used MiXCR to reprocess the PCR reads, holding one entry per CDR3 protein. This table has 250,000 to 350,000 distinct CDR3 sequences, around 9.6% appearing once.

The clonotype originates from a human donor who donated a stem cell graft to a child with SCID. The chain employs TRBV20-1 and TRBJ1-3; D not resolved. Sequencing was performed on PBMCs from the stem cell graft donor, taken from the stem cell graft. For the CDR3, the DNA is TGCAGTGCCCTAGGAGCTGGAAACACCATATATTTT. Translating it yields CSALGAGNTIYF.